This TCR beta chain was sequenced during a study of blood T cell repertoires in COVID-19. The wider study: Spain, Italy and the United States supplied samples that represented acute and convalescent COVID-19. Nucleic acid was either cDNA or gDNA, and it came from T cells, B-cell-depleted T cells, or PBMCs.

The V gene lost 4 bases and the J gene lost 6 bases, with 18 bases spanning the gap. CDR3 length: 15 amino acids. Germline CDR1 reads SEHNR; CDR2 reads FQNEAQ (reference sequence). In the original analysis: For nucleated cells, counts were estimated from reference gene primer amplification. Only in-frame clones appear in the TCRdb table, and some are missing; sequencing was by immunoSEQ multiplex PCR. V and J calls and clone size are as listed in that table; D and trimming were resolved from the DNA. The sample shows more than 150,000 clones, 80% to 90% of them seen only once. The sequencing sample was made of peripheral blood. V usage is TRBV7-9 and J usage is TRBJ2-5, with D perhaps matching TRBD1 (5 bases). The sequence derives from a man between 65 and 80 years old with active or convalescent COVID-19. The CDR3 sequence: CASSYDVGHRQTQYF. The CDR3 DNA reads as TGTGCCAGCAGCTACGATGTGGGGCACAGGCAGACCCAGTACTTC.